The 30 T cell receptor beta chains below all came from one sample that was sequenced in a study of identical twins. TCRdb re-derived calls from the 5' RACE reads in MiXCR, one entry per CDR3 protein. Of roughly 260,000 distinct CDR3 sequences listed, approximately 8% are singletons. The sample was also linked to a second study, of yellow fever vaccine responses in identical twins.

What was sequenced was CD8+ T cells sorted from blood. Every receptor here comes from a woman younger than 30 in good health.

This clonotype has only a few counts. The J gene is TRBJ1-6, the V gene TRBV29-1; 12 nucleotides match TRBD1. Germline values: CDR1 SQVTM, CDR2 ANQGSEA. This CDR3 contains 15 residues. The ends lost 7 bases at V and 7 bases at J; junction bases unmatched: 8. The CDR3 coding sequence is TGCAGCGCTTCTGGGACAGGGGGCAACAATTCACCCCTCCACTTT. Its protein is CSASGTGGNNSPLHF.

The chain couples TRBV4-1 to TRBJ2-7, with D possibly being TRBD2 (6 bases). Germline CDR1 and CDR2: MGHRA and YSYEKL. V gave up 3 bases and J gave up 6 bases, with 12 bases separating them. The CDR3 has 13 amino acids. As DNA, the CDR3 is TGCGCCAGCAGCCAGCCACCGGGAGTCGAGCAGTACTTC. Encoded protein: CASSQPPGVEQYF.

This clonotype was counted ten times or more. CDR3: CASSLLAGAGYEQYF. The CDR3 DNA follows: TGTGCCAGCAGCTTACTGGCGGGAGCGGGCTACGAGCAGTACTTC. The chain has TRBV7-2 and TRBJ2-7, with 7 nucleotides matching TRBD2. J gave up 3 bases and V 2 bases, and 7 bases lay outside the gene matches. The CDR3 covers 15 residues. CDR1 is SGHTA, CDR2 FQGNSA, per germline.

In its sample, this clonotype was seen a few times. CDR3 DNA: TGTGCCAGCAGCGCCTGGGGAGCCGCGGATACGCAGTATTTT. As protein: CASSAWGAADTQYF. The gene calls are TRBV9 and TRBJ2-3; TRBD2 is a possible D gene (5 bases). The germline V and J ends were trimmed by 3 bases and 6 bases, with 14 bases remaining between them. Germline-derived CDR1 and CDR2 are SGDLS and YYNGEE. The CDR3 runs 14 residues.

This clonotype has a handful of counts. The chain couples TRBV24-1 to TRBJ1-2, with D maybe TRBD1 (5 bases). The CDR3 length is 14 residues. Germline V gene data show CDR1 as KGHDR and CDR2 as SFDVKD. The V end lost 9 bases, the J end lost 4 bases, and 17 bases lay between the germline ends. CDR3 in amino acids: CATAGGGSGYGYTF. The CDR3 DNA is TGTGCCACCGCCGGCGGGGGGAGTGGCTATGGCTACACCTTC.

In this sample, this clonotype turned up a few times. The chain employs TRBV7-9 and TRBJ2-1, with TRBD2 matching 10 bases. This CDR3 is built from 17 residues. The germline V gene encodes CDR1 SEHNR and CDR2 FQNEAQ (reference sequence). With V trimmed by 2 bases and J by 1 base, 5 bases remained unmatched. In DNA form, the CDR3 reads TGTGCCAGCAGCTTACCCAGCGGGGGGGCATCCTACAATGAGCAGTTCTTC. It is translated as CASSLPSGGASYNEQFF.

This rearrangement joins TRBV7-9 to TRBJ2-1, with 8 positions matching TRBD2. The CDR3 has 12 residues. Trimming at V came to 10 bases and at J to 8 bases, leaving 7 bases not matched to a gene. Germline CDR1 is SEHNR and CDR2 is FQNEAQ (reference sequence). The CDR3 nucleotides are TGTGCCACCGAGGAGCGGGAGTATGAGCAGTTCTTC. It translates to CATEEREYEQFF.

This sequence joins TRBV9 and TRBJ2-1; D uncertain. Trimming shortened V by 0 bases and J by 4 bases, and 5 bases separated the two germline ends. Germline lookup yields CDR1 SGDLS and CDR2 YYNGEE. The length of the CDR3 is 13 residues. DNA for the CDR3: TGTGCCAGCAGCGTAGAGGAGTACAATGAGCAGTTCTTC. It yields the protein CASSVEEYNEQFF.

This clonotype was found many times. This chain uses TRBV29-1 with TRBJ1-4; possible D gene TRBD1, 6 bases. V lost 1 base to trimming and J lost 4 bases, with 16 bases between them. The CDR3 has 16 amino acids. Germline values: CDR1 SQVTM, CDR2 ANQGSEA. The CDR3 DNA is TGCAGCGTTGAAGCCAACACAGGGCTGGGTAATGAAAAACTGTTTTTT. Residues: CSVEANTGLGNEKLFF. The entire variable domain, with the rest obtained from reference TRBV29-1 and TRBJ1-4, is as follows: SAVISQKPSRDICQRGTSLTIQCQVDSQVTMMFWYRQQPGQSLTLIATANQGSEATYESGFVIDKFPISRPNLTFSTLTVSNMSPEDSSIYLCSVEANTGLGNEKLFFGSGTQLSVL.

This clonotype was found a few times. The genes are TRBV2 and TRBJ2-7; maybe TRBD2 (5 bases). The CDR3 contains 16 residues. The germline V gene has CDR1 SNHLY and CDR2 FYNNEI. The V and J ends lost 4 bases and 3 bases respectively, with 19 bases between them. The CDR3 coding sequence is TGTGCCAGCAGTGGGCGATCCGGGAAAATAAACTACGAGCAGTACTTC. Residues: CASSGRSGKINYEQYF.

A few counts support this clonotype. This chain connects TRBV28 to TRBJ2-6; D gene uncertain. The CDR3 has 14 amino acids. V was cut by 3 bases and J by 3 bases, with 6 bases left in between. CDR1 is MDHEN and CDR2 is SYDVKM in the germline V gene. CDR3 protein: CASSFSVGANVLTF. The CDR3 DNA is TGTGCCAGCAGTTTTTCGGTTGGGGCCAACGTCCTGACTTTC.

This clonotype has a handful of counts. This chain uses TRBV15 with TRBJ2-2; 11 bases fit TRBD2. Unmatched junction bases numbered 6, after V lost 3 bases and J lost 3 bases. In germline, CDR1 is LNHNV, CDR2 YYDKDF (reference sequence). CDR3 length: 17 residues. CDR3 loop: CATSSLRLAGHTGELFF. In DNA, the CDR3 is TGTGCCACCAGCAGCCTCCGACTAGCGGGACACACCGGGGAGCTGTTTTTT.

This clonotype was seen repeatedly, ten times or more. The chain uses TRBV12-3 or TRBV12-4 and TRBJ2-7; D call uncertain. The CDR3 runs to 12 residues. With 2 bases removed from V and 6 bases from J, the gap between germline ends came to 8 bases. The CDR3 spells CASSLSFSEQYF. For the CDR3, the DNA is TGTGCCAGCAGTTTATCCTTTTCCGAGCAGTACTTC.

Only a few counts were recorded for this clonotype. The genes are TRBV7-6 and TRBJ1-1, with D perhaps TRBD1 (5 bases). The CDR3 length is 15 residues. The germline V and J ends were trimmed by 1 base and 4 bases, with 13 bases remaining between them. Looked up from germline, CDR1 is SGHVS and CDR2 is FNYEAQ. The CDR3 DNA reads as TGTGCCAGCAGCTTAGGGGCGTGGGGGAGCACTGAAGCTTTCTTT. This encodes CASSLGAWGSTEAFF.

This clonotype was seen a handful of times. J is TRBJ2-1 and V is TRBV12-3 or TRBV12-4; 7 bases are a match to TRBD2. The CDR3 runs to 13 residues. Trimming cost V 2 bases and J 8 bases; bases outside gene matches: 3. The CDR3 region has the DNA TGTGCCAGCAGTTTACTCCGGGGGGATGAGCAGTTCTTC. Amino acids: CASSLLRGDEQFF.

In this sample, this clonotype turned up a few times. CDR3 amino acids: CASSSSSWADTQYF. DNA for the CDR3: TGTGCCAGCAGCTCCTCCTCATGGGCAGATACGCAGTATTTT. The chain links TRBV11-2 to TRBJ2-3; D is ambiguous. Trimming took off 4 bases at V and 4 bases at J, with 12 bases between the two ends. The CDR3 is 14 amino acids. The germline V gene encodes CDR1 SGHAT and CDR2 FQNNGV.

This clonotype turned up a few times. The rearrangement uses TRBV24-1 and TRBJ2-1; 10 bases align to TRBD2. J lost 7 bases, V lost 3 bases, and 14 bases had no gene match. The CDR3 has 18 amino acids. Germline assignment: CDR1 KGHDR and CDR2 SFDVKD. The CDR3 loop is CATSDAQGASGRVNEQFF. CDR3 bases: TGTGCCACCAGTGATGCTCAGGGGGCTAGCGGGAGAGTTAATGAGCAGTTCTTC.

V is TRBV9 and J is TRBJ1-2; tentatively, D is TRBD1 (5 bases). Trimming removed 6 bases from V and 6 bases from J, with 6 bases in between. CDR3 length: 10 residues. The germline V gene has CDR1 SGDLS and CDR2 YYNGEE. The CDR3 nucleotides read TGTGCCAGCATGGGGGATGGCTACACCTTC. Its translation: CASMGDGYTF.

This clonotype appeared many times. This chain links TRBV3-1 with TRBJ1-1; D is ambiguous. Trimming took 1 base from V and 4 from J, leaving 10 bases between them. The germline V gene has CDR1 LGHDT and CDR2 YNNKEL (reference sequence). The CDR3 is 14 amino acids. The CDR3 nucleotides read TGTGCCAGCAGCCAAGGCGCAGGTGGCACTGAAGCTTTCTTT. Translation: CASSQGAGGTEAFF. Together with reference TRBV3-1 and TRBJ1-1, the CDR3 gives the full variable domain: DTAVSQTPKYLVTQMGNDKSIKCEQNLGHDTMYWYKQDSKKFLKIMFSYNNKELIINETVPNRFSPKSPDKAHLNLHINSLELGDSAVYFCASSQGAGGTEAFFGQGTRLTVV.

This clonotype showed up just a few times. The CDR3 nucleotides are TGTGCCATACCTCCGGGACAGGGGAGGTCTGAAGCTTTCTTT. This encodes CAIPPGQGRSEAFF. The rearrangement joins TRBV7-9 to TRBJ1-1; TRBD1 agrees at 10 bases. Germline CDR1 and CDR2: SEHNR and FQNEAQ (reference sequence). The CDR3 is 14 amino acids. J was trimmed by 6 bases and V by 10 bases; bases with no gene match: 11.

The rearrangement links TRBV7-8 to TRBJ1-1; a weak D match, TRBD1 (5 bases). Germline CDR1 and CDR2: SGHVS and FQNEAQ. CDR3 size: 15 residues. Trimming stripped 5 bases from V and 1 base from J, with 14 bases between. The CDR3 nucleotides are TGTGCCAGCAGCGCTAGGGGCACCGAGAACACTGAAGCTTTCTTT. Amino acid sequence: CASSARGTENTEAFF.

This clonotype came up many times. This chain joins TRBV4-1 and TRBJ2-5; D not resolved. This CDR3 comprises 13 residues. Germline V lookup: CDR1 MGHRA, CDR2 YSYEKL. V lost 0 bases and J 5 bases, leaving 7 bases between the germline ends. The CDR3 loop is CASSQDLYETQYF. CDR3 DNA: TGCGCCAGCAGCCAAGATTTGTACGAGACCCAGTACTTC.

This clonotype was seen ten or more times. The CDR3 DNA follows: TGTGCCAGCAGTTTTAGTGGCTACACCTTC. Encoded protein: CASSFSGYTF. The rearrangement links TRBV12-3 or TRBV12-4 to TRBJ1-2, with unresolved D. V lost 3 bases to trimming and J lost 7 bases, with 3 bases between them. This CDR3 comprises 10 residues.

This clonotype was seen at least ten times. The rearrangement uses TRBV20-1 and TRBJ2-1; D may be TRBD2 (5 bases). The germline V gene has CDR1 DFQATT and CDR2 SNEGSKA (reference sequence). CDR3 length equals 14 residues. V was shortened by 0 bases and J by 4 bases, with 10 bases between the two germline ends. The CDR3 sequence: CSARDLDSYNEQFF. Here the CDR3 DNA reads TGCAGTGCTAGAGATCTGGACTCTTACAATGAGCAGTTCTTC.

A few counts support this clonotype. In DNA, the CDR3 is TGTGCCAGCAGTCTGGGTACCGGGACAGAATACGAGCAGTACGTC. Its protein product is CASSLGTGTEYEQYV. This chain joins TRBV12-3 or TRBV12-4 and TRBJ2-7; the match to TRBD1 covers 7 bases. V was pared by 5 bases and J by 4 bases, with 11 bases of the junction left unmatched. The CDR3 extends over 15 amino acids.

In this sample, this clonotype turned up many times. The chain carries TRBV2 and TRBJ2-7; D gene ambiguous. Between the trimmed V and J ends, which lost 0 bases and 5 bases, there was a span of 5 bases. The germline CDR1 and CDR2 sequences are SNHLY and FYNNEI. The CDR3 runs to 12 residues. The CDR3 region has the DNA TGTGCCAGCAGTGAAGCGCTTAACGAGCAGTACTTC. This encodes CASSEALNEQYF.

In its sample, this clonotype was seen many times. The chain is built from TRBV12-3 or TRBV12-4 and TRBJ2-1, with D possibly called TRBD1 or TRBD2 (6 bases each). V lost 8 bases and J lost 8, with 31 bases in between. This CDR3 spans 18 amino acids. This CDR3 is CASEGQGPRGTLRYEQFF. DNA of the CDR3: TGTGCCAGCGAGGGGCAGGGGCCTCGGGGGACCCTAAGGTATGAGCAGTTCTTC.

This clonotype has a count of ten or more. The CDR3 is CASSFGDPPYF. In nucleotides, the CDR3 is TGTGCCAGCAGTTTTGGGGACCCCCCGTACTTC. The chain links TRBV12-3 or TRBV12-4 to TRBJ2-7; D is tentatively TRBD1 or TRBD2 (5 bases each). The V end was cut by 3 bases, the J end by 12 bases, with 12 bases between. This CDR3 region has 11 residues.

This clonotype appeared many times. This sequence joins TRBV7-9 and TRBJ2-1; D is unclear. The CDR3 loop spans 13 amino acids. V was cut by 1 base and J by 3 bases, with 4 bases left in between. The germline V gene has CDR1 SEHNR and CDR2 FQNEAQ (reference sequence). The CDR3: CASSLVHYNEQFF. CDR3 coding DNA: TGTGCCAGCAGCTTAGTCCACTACAATGAGCAGTTCTTC.

The V call is TRBV7-6, the J call TRBJ2-3; D assignment may be TRBD1 or TRBD2 (6 bases each). CDR1 is SGHVS, CDR2 FNYEAQ, per germline. There are 17 residues in the CDR3. V was clipped by 0 bases and J by 2 bases, with 15 bases between them. The CDR3 sequence is CASSLALGGGHTDTQYF. The CDR3 DNA reads as TGTGCCAGCAGCTTAGCATTAGGGGGAGGCCACACAGATACGCAGTATTTT.